Shown below are 5 T cell receptor beta chains from a single sample sequenced in a study of OX40 agonist ivuxolimab in advanced cancers. Generated by immunoSEQ multiplex PCR, the TCRdb table keeps only in-frame clones and is missing some. Here the sample spans around 100,000 clones, around 89% being singletons. Source: CD4+ or CD8+ T cells sorted from blood, taken in a trial of the OX40 agonist ivuxolimab. The receptors shown here come from an adult with an advanced solid tumor such as melanoma, head and neck, liver or kidney cancer.

This chain joins TRBV7-3 and TRBJ2-2; TRBD2 matches 14 bases. The CDR3 is 18 residues long. CDR1 is SGHTA, CDR2 FQGTGA, per germline. Unmatched junction bases numbered 10, after V lost 5 bases and J lost 5 bases. Written as DNA, the CDR3 is TGTGCCAGCAGCCATGGACTAGCGGGGGGACGAGATACCGGGGAGCTGTTTTTT. Translation gives CASSHGLAGGRDTGELFF.

The chain links TRBV27 to TRBJ2-3; unclear D gene. With 10 bases removed from V and 6 bases from J, the gap between germline ends came to 5 bases. The CDR3 is made up of 9 amino acids. Per germline, CDR1 MNHEY and CDR2 SMNVEV (reference sequence). CDR3 nucleotide sequence: TGTGCCAACCGGGATACGCAGTATTTT. As protein: CANRDTQYF.

This rearrangement joins TRBV2 to TRBJ1-1; weak D call: TRBD1 (5 bases). CDR1 is SNHLY and CDR2 is FYNNEI in the germline V gene. Trimming stripped 8 bases from V and 9 bases from J, with 19 bases between. There are 13 residues in the CDR3. CDR3 nucleotides: TGTGCCAGCGTGGGACTGGTCCTACCAAAAGCTTTCTTT. Encoded protein: CASVGLVLPKAFF.

This chain connects TRBV6-5 to TRBJ2-1; TRBD2 might be the D (6 bases). This CDR3 spans 14 amino acids. Germline CDR1 reads MNHEY; CDR2 reads SVGAGI. Trimming took off 8 bases at V and 4 bases at J, with 15 bases between the two ends. The CDR3 reads CASGKGLSYNEQFF. CDR3 coding DNA: TGTGCCAGCGGAAAGGGACTCTCTTACAATGAGCAGTTCTTC.

This rearrangement joins TRBV11-2 to TRBJ1-1, with D perhaps matching TRBD1 (6 bases). V was pared by 5 bases and J by 2 bases, with 18 bases between. The CDR3 length is 16 residues. CDR1 and CDR2 from the germline V gene are SGHAT and FQNNGV. The CDR3 loop reads CASSLQPQGSNTEAFF. Here the CDR3 DNA reads TGTGCCAGCAGCCTCCAACCACAGGGTTCCAACACTGAAGCTTTCTTT.